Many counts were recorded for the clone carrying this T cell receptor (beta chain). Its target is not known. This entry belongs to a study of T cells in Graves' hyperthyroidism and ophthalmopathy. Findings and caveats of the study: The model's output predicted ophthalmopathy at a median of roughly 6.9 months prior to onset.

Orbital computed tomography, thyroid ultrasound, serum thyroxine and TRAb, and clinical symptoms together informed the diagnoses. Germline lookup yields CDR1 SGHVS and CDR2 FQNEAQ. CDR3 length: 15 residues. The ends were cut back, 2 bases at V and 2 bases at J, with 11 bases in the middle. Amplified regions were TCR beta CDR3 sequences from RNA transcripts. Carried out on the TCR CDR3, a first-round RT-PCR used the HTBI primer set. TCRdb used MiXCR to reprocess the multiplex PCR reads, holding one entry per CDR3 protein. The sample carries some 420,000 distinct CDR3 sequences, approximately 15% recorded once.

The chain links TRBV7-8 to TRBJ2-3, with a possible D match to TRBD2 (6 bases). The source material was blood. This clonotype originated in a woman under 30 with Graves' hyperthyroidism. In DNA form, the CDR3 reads TGTGCCAGCAGCTTACTAGCGCGGTACACAGATACGCAGTATTTT. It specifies CASSLLARYTDTQYF. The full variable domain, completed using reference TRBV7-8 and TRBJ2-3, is GAGVSQSPRYKVAKRGQDVALRCDPISGHVSLFWYQQALGQGPEFLTYFQNEAQLDKSGLPSDRFFAERPEGSVSTLKIQRTQQEDSAVYLCASSLLARYTDTQYFGPGTRLTVL.